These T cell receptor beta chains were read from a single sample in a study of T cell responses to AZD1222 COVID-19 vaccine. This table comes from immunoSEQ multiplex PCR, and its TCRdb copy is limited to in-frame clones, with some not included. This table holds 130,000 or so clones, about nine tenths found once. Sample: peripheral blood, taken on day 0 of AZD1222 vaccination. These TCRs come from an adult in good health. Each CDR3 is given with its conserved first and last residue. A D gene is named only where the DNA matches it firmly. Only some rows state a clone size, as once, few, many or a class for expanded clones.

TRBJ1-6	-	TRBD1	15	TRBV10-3	TGTGCCATCAGTCCCGAGGGGACAGGGGACTCACCCCTCCACTTT	CAISPEGTGDSPLHF
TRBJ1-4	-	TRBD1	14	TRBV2	TGTGCCAGCAGCCGCGACAGGGGGCGAGAAGGTAGGGTTTTT	CASSRDRGREGRVF
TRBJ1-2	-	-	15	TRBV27	TGTGCCAGCAGTTTGAAAGCCCACTATGAGTATGGCTACACCTTC	CASSLKAHYEYGYTF
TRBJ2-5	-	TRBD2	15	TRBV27	TGTGCCAGCAAGGTGCTAGCGGGGCGACAAGAGACCCAGTACTTC	CASKVLAGRQETQYF
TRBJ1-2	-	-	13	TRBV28	TGTGCCAGCAGTTTACCCCCGTTGGAAGGCTACACCTTC	CASSLPPLEGYTF
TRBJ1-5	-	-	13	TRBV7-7	TGTGCTAGCAGCTTAGGGGCGGATCAGCCCCAGCATTTT	CASSLGADQPQHF
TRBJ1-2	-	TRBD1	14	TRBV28	TGTGCCAGCAGTACTCCGACAGGGAGCTATGGCTACACCTTC	CASSTPTGSYGYTF
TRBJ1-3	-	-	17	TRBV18	TGTGCCAGCTCACCACTTATCCAGGAATACTCTGGAAACACCATATATTTT	CASSPLIQEYSGNTIYF
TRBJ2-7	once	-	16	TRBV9	TGTGCCAGCAGCGGACGGACCGACAGAGGGTCCTACGAGCAGTACTTC	CASSGRTDRGSYEQYF
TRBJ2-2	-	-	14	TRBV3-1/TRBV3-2	TGTGCCAGCAGGAAGGGTTCGGGCACCGGGGAGCTGTTTTTT	CASRKGSGTGELFF
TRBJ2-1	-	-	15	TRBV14	TGTGCCAGCAGCCCTCTGGGAGAAGGACCGAGGGAGCAGTTCTTC	CASSPLGEGPREQFF
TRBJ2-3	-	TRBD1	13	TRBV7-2	TGTGCCAGCAGCTTGAGACAGGGAGATACGCAGTATTTT	CASSLRQGDTQYF
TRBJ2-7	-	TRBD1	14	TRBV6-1	TGTGCCAGCAGGCCCACAGGGGGCCGGTACGAGCAGTACTTC	CASRPTGGRYEQYF
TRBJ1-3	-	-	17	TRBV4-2	TGTGCCAGCAGCCAAGACGGCGGAGGCAGCTCTGGAAACACCATATATTTT	CASSQDGGGSSGNTIYF
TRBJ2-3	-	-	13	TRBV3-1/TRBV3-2	TGTGCCAGCAGCCATAAGGGTTCAGATACGCAGTATTTT	CASSHKGSDTQYF
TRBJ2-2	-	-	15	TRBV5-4	TGTGCCAGCAGCTTCGACCTCGCGAACACCGGGGAGCTGTTTTTT	CASSFDLANTGELFF
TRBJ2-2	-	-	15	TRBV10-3	TGTGCCATCAGAAAACTGAACAGGGAAACCGGGGAGCTGTTTTTT	CAIRKLNRETGELFF
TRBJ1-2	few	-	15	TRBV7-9	TGTGCCAGCAGCGGGGTTGGACAGCCAAACTATGGCTACACCTTC	CASSGVGQPNYGYTF
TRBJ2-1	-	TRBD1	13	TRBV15	TGTGCCACCAGCAGAGAGGGGACAGGGGTGGAGTTCTTC	CATSREGTGVEFF
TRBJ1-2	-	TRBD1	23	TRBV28	TGTGCCAGCAGTTCCAATCGTGGCTTCTGTTGGGCAGGGGGCTGTTTCTGCTTCTGTGGCTACACCTTC	CASSSNRGFCWAGGCFCFCGYTF
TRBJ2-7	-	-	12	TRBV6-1	TGTGCCAGCAGTGAATCCCGGTACGAGCAGTACTTC	CASSESRYEQYF
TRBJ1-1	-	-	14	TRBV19	TGTGCCAGTAGTATCCTAAGGGCCCGCAAAGGCGCTTTCTTT	CASSILRARKGAFF
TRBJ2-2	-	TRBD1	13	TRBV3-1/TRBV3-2	TGTGCCAGCAGCCAGCAGGGGGCCGGGGAGCTGTTTTTT	CASSQQGAGELFF
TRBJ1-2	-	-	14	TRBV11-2	TGTGCCAGCAGCGCATCAGACGGACGTTATGGCTACACCTTC	CASSASDGRYGYTF
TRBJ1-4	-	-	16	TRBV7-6	TGTGCCAGCAGCCCCGGAGGGTCTGTGGTAGGTGAAAAACTGTTTTTT	CASSPGGSVVGEKLFF
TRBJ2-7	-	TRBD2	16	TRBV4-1	TGCGCCAGCAGCCAAGACGTGTTAGCGGGGGGCTACGAGCAGTACTTC	CASSQDVLAGGYEQYF
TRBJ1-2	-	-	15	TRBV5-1	TGCGCCAGCAGCTTGGCAGGGACGGATAACTATGGCTACACCTTC	CASSLAGTDNYGYTF
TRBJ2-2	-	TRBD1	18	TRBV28	TGTGCCAGCAGTTTAGGGACAGGGGGCATAGCGAACACCGGGGAGCTGTTTTTT	CASSLGTGGIANTGELFF
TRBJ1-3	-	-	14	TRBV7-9	TGTGCCAGCAGCAACCGGGAGAGTGGAAACACCATATATTTT	CASSNRESGNTIYF
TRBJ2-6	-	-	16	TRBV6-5	TGTGCCAGCAGTTACTCACGTCGCTCTGGGGCCAACGTCCTGACTTTC	CASSYSRRSGANVLTF
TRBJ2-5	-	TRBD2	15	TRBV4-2	TGTGCCAGCAGCCAAGGAGTTAGCGGGGAAGAGACCCAGTACTTC	CASSQGVSGEETQYF
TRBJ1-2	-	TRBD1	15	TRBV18	TGTGCCAGCTCACACACTCGGGACAGGGGGTATGGCTACACCTTC	CASSHTRDRGYGYTF
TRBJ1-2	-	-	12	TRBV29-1	TGCAGCGTTGACCCAGGGCTTTATGGCTACACCTTC	CSVDPGLYGYTF
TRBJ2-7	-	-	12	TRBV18	TGTGCCAGCTCCCACCCCTCCTACGAGCAGTACTTC	CASSHPSYEQYF
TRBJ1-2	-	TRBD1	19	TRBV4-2	TGTGCCAGCAGCCAAGATCCCCGCGGGACAGGGGTGAGTTTGGGCGGCTACACCTTC	CASSQDPRGTGVSLGGYTF
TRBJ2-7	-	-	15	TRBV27	TGTGCCAGCAGTTTATCAGGGGACTCCTCCTACGAGCAGTACTTC	CASSLSGDSSYEQYF
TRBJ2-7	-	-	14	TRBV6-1	TGTGCCAGCAGTGAGTTAGGACAGTCCTACGAGCAGTACTTC	CASSELGQSYEQYF
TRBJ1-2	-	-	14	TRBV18	TGTGCCAGCTCACCCGTGGACAACCCACAAGGCTACACCTTC	CASSPVDNPQGYTF
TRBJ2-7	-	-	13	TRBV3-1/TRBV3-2	TGTGCCAGCAGCCAAGTCCGTTCCTACGAGCAGTACTTC	CASSQVRSYEQYF
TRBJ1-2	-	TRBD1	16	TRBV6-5	TGTGCCAGCAGTTACCGTGGGACAGGGGACTACTATGGCTACACCTTC	CASSYRGTGDYYGYTF
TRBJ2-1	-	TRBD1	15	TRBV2	TGTGCCAGCAGGGACAGGGGGCAGGTTGGAAATGAGCAGTTCTTC	CASRDRGQVGNEQFF
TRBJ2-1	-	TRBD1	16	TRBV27	TGTGCCAGCAGTTTCCCGACAGGGGACTCCTACAATGAGCAGTTCTTC	CASSFPTGDSYNEQFF
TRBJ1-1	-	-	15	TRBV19	TGTGCCAGTAGTCCCGTCGGCACCCCGAACACTGAAGCTTTCTTT	CASSPVGTPNTEAFF
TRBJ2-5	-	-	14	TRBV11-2	TGTGCCAGCAGCTTAGAGGGAGGCCAAGAGACCCAGTACTTC	CASSLEGGQETQYF
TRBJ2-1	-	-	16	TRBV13	TGTGCCAGCAGCTCAAACCTTAGGACTGATTACAATGAGCAGTTCTTC	CASSSNLRTDYNEQFF
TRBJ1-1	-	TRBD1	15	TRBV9	TGTGCCAGCAGCGCCGGGACAGACATCAACACTGAAGCTTTCTTT	CASSAGTDINTEAFF
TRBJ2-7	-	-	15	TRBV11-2	TGTGCCAGCAGCTACCCACCCGCGGGGACCTACGAGCAGTACTTC	CASSYPPAGTYEQYF